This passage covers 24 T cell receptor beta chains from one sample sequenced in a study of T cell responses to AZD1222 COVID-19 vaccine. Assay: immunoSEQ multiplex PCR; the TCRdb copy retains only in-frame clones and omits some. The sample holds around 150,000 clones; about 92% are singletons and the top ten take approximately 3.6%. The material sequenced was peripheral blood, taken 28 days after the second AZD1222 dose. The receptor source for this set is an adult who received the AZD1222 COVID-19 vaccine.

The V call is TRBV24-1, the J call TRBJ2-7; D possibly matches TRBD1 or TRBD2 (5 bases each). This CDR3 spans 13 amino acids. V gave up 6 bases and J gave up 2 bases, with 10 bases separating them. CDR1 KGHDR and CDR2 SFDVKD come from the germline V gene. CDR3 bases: TGTGCCACCAGTAGAGCGGACACCTACGAGCAGTACTTC. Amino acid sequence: CATSRADTYEQYF.

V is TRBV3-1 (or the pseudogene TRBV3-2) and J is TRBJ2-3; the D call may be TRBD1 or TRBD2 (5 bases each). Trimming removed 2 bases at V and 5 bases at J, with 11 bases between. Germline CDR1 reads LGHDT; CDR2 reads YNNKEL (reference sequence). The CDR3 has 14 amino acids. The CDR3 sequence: CASSQLSGRDTQYF. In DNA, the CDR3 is TGTGCCAGCAGCCAACTTTCAGGGAGAGATACGCAGTATTTT.

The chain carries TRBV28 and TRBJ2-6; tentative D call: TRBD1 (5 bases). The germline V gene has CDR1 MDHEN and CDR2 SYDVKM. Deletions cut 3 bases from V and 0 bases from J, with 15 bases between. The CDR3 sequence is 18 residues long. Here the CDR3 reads CASSFQAGSLSGANVLTF. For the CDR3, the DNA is TGTGCCAGCAGTTTTCAGGCAGGGTCCCTCTCTGGGGCCAACGTCCTGACTTTC.

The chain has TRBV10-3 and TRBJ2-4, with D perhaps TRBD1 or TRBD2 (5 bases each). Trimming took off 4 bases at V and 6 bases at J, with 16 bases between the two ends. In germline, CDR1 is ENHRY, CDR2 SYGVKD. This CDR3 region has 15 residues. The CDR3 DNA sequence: TGTGCCATCAGTGCCGGGGTGGGGCCCGGAAACATTCAGTACTTC. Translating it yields CAISAGVGPGNIQYF.

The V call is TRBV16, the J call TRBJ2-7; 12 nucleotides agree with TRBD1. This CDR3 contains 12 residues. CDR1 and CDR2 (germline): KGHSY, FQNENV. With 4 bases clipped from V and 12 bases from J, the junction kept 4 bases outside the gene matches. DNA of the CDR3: TGTGCCAGCAGCCCTGGGACAGGGGGCTTGTACTTC. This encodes CASSPGTGGLYF.

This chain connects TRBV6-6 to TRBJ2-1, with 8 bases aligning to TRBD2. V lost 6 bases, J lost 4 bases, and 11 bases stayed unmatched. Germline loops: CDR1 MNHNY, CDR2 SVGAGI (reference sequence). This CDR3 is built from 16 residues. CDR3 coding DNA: TGTGCCAGCAGGTCCCGTTATGAGCGGGGGTACAATGAGCAGTTCTTC. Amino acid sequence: CASRSRYERGYNEQFF.

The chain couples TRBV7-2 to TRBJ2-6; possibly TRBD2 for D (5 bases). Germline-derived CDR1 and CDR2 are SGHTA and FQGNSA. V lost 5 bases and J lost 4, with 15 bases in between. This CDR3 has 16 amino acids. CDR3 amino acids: CASSPFGVAGANVLTF. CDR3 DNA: TGTGCCAGCAGCCCGTTCGGGGTAGCGGGGGCCAACGTCCTGACTTTC.

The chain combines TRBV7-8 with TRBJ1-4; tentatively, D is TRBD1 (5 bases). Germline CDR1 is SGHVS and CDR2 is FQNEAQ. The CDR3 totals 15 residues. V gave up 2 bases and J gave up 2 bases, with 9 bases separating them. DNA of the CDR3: TGTGCCAGCAGCTTATCACGGGGGACTAATGAAAAACTGTTTTTT. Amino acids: CASSLSRGTNEKLFF.

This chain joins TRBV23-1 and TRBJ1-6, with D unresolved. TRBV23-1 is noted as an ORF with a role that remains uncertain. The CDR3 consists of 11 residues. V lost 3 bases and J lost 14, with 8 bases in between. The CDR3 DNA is TGCGCCAGCAGTCACTCGGTCGCCCTCCACTTT. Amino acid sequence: CASSHSVALHF.

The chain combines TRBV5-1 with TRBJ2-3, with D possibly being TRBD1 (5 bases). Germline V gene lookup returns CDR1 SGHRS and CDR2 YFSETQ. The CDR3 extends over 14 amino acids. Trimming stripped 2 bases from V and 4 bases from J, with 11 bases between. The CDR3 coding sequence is TGCGCCAGCAGCTTCCGACAGCCCCCAGATACGCAGTATTTT. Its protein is CASSFRQPPDTQYF.

CDR3: CSASGREAGRGDTQYF. As DNA, the CDR3 is TGCAGTGCTAGTGGCAGGGAGGCGGGAAGGGGAGATACGCAGTATTTT. The rearrangement links TRBV20-1 to TRBJ2-3; D is possibly TRBD2 (6 bases). The CDR3 is made up of 16 amino acids. Germline V gene sequence: CDR1 DFQATT, CDR2 SNEGSKA (reference sequence). V lost 3 bases and J 5 bases, leaving 21 bases between the germline ends.

DNA for the CDR3: TGTGCCACCAGTGATTTGGGGGGTAGCGGGAGCCCCTACAATGAGCAGTTCTTC. Protein: CATSDLGGSGSPYNEQFF. The rearrangement uses TRBV24-1 and TRBJ2-1, with 9 bases fitting TRBD2. Germline V lookup: CDR1 KGHDR, CDR2 SFDVKD. Trimming removed 0 bases from V and 2 bases from J; junction bases left unmatched: 7. This CDR3 is built from 18 residues.

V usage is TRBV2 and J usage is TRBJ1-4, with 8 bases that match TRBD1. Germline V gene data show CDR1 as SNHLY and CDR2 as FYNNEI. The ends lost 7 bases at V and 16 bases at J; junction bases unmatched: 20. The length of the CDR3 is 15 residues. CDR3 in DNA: TGTGCCAGCAATGGCTTTAGGACAGGGCGGGAAAGGCCGTTTTTT. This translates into CASNGFRTGRERPFF.

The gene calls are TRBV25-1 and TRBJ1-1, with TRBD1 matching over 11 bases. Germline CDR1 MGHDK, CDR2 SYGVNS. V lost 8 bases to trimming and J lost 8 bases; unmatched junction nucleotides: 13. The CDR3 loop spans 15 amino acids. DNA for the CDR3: TGTGCCAGCCAGAGGACAGGGGGCGCAAACCCAGAAGCTTTCTTT. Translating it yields CASQRTGGANPEAFF.

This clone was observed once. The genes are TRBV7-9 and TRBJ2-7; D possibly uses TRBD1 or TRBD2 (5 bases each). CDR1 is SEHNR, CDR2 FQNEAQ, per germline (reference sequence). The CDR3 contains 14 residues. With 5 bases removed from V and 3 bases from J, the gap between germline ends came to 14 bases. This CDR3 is CASSAGTVYYEQYF. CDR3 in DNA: TGTGCCAGCAGCGCTGGGACGGTGTACTACGAGCAGTACTTC.

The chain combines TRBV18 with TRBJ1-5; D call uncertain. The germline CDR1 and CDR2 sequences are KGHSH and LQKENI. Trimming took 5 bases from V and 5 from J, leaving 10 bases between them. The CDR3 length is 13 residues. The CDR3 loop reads CASSISQDQPQHF. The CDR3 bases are TGTGCCAGCTCAATATCACAAGATCAGCCCCAGCATTTT.

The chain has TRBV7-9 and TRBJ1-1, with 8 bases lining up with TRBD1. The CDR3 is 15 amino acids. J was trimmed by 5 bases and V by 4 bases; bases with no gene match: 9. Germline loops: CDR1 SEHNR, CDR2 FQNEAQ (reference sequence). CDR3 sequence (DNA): TGTGCCAGCAGCTCACGTCCGACAGGGGTTACTGAAGCTTTCTTT. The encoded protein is CASSSRPTGVTEAFF.

Here the CDR3 reads CASSLVASEQYF. The CDR3 nucleotides are TGCGCCAGCAGCTTGGTAGCGTCAGAGCAGTACTTC. V usage is TRBV5-1 and J usage is TRBJ2-7; TRBD2 is a possible D gene (5 bases). Germline V CDR1 and CDR2: SGHRS, YFSETQ. The CDR3 extends over 12 amino acids. V lost 0 bases and J lost 7, with 8 bases in between.

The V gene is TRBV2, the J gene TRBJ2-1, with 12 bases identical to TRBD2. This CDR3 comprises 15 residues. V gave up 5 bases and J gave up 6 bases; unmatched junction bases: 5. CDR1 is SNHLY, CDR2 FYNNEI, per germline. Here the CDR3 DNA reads TGTGCCAGCAGTCCACTAGCGGGAGGAACCAATGAGCAGTTCTTC. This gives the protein CASSPLAGGTNEQFF.

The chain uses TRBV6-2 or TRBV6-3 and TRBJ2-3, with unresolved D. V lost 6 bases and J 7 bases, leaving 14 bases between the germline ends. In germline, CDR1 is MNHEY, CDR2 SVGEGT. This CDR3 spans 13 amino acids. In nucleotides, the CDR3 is TGTGCCAGCAGCCCTCCCAGTATGAATACGCAGTATTTT. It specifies CASSPPSMNTQYF.

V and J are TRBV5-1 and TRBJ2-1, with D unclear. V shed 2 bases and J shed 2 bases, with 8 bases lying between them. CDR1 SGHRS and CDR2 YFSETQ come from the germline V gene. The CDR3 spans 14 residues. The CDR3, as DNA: TGCGCCAGCAGCTTAGGGTCAGCCTACAATGAGCAGTTCTTC. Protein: CASSLGSAYNEQFF.

For the CDR3, the DNA is TGTGCCAGCAGCCAACAGTCCGGGACCCTTAACTATGGCTACACCTTC. Translation: CASSQQSGTLNYGYTF. This chain joins TRBV4-2 and TRBJ1-2; perhaps TRBD1 as D (5 bases). The CDR3 runs to 16 residues. CDR1 and CDR2 (germline): LGHNA, YNFKEQ. The ends were cut back, 2 bases at V and 1 base at J, with 14 bases in the middle.

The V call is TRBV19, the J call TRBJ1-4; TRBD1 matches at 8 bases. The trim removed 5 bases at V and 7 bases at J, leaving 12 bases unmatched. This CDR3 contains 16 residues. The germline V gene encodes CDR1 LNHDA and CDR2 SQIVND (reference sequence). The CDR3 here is CASSPRRQGFGEKLFF. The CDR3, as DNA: TGTGCCAGTAGTCCTAGACGACAGGGGTTCGGTGAAAAACTGTTTTTT.

CDR3 residues: CASSSHQETQYF. The CDR3 DNA reads as TGCGCCAGCAGCTCCCACCAAGAGACCCAGTACTTC. The rearrangement uses TRBV5-1 and TRBJ2-5; no firm D call. This CDR3 is 12 amino acids long. V was shortened by 3 bases and J by 0 bases, with 3 bases between the two germline ends. Germline loops: CDR1 SGHRS, CDR2 YFSETQ.